The 5 T cell receptor beta chains presented below share a single source sample, sequenced in a study of T cell repertoires in cytomegalovirus infection. These TCRs' antigens remain unknown. Via MiXCR, TCRdb re-called the reads, giving one row per CDR3 protein. This table has hundreds of thousands of distinct CDR3 sequences, approximately 31% appearing once. The material was cultured CD8+ T cells from PBMCs, obtained from culture after CMV antigen stimulation. The source of these receptors is a human donor in good health (CMV status not recorded). Some clones in this sample may be carry-over from other donors' samples.

The gene calls are TRBV10-3 and TRBJ1-1; perhaps TRBD1 as D (5 bases). The CDR3 runs to 13 residues. Germline V lookup: CDR1 ENHRY, CDR2 SYGVKD. Trimming stripped 5 bases from V and 6 bases from J, with 13 bases between. CDR3 bases: TGTGCCATCAGTCAACGGGGGGGACCTGAAGCTTTCTTT. Encoded protein: CAISQRGGPEAFF.

V is TRBV4-1 and J is TRBJ2-5, with 10 bases that match TRBD2. V shed 6 bases, J shed 5 bases, and the junction held 6 bases outside the gene matches. Germline V gene data show CDR1 as MGHRA and CDR2 as YSYEKL. The CDR3 runs 14 residues. The DNA of the CDR3 is TGCGCCAGCAGGCAACGGGGACTAGCGGAGACCCAGTACTTC. Protein sequence: CASRQRGLAETQYF.

This clonotype was seen a handful of times. This chain connects TRBV6-5 to TRBJ1-1; a possible D gene is TRBD1 (6 bases). Germline values: CDR1 MNHEY, CDR2 SVGAGI. V dropped 10 bases and J dropped 4 bases, with 16 bases sitting between them. CDR3 length: 13 amino acids. This chain's CDR3 is CATNQGKITEAFF. CDR3 DNA: TGTGCCACGAACCAGGGGAAGATCACTGAAGCTTTCTTT.

The genes are TRBV7-3 and TRBJ2-2; D may be TRBD1 or TRBD2 (5 bases each). Trimming cost V 5 bases and J 7 bases, with 14 bases left between them. Germline-derived CDR1 and CDR2 are SGHTA and FQGTGA. The CDR3 has 14 residues. CDR3: CASSPRGNSGELFF. CDR3 nucleotides: TGTGCCAGCAGCCCGAGGGGAAATAGCGGGGAGCTGTTTTTT. The full variable domain, rest sourced from reference TRBV7-3 and TRBJ2-2, is GAGVSQTPSNKVTEKGKYVELRCDPISGHTALYWYRQSLGQGPEFLIYFQGTGAADDSGLPNDRFFAVRPEGSVSTLKIQRTERGDSAVYLCASSPRGNSGELFFGEGSRLTVL.

This clonotype has just a few counts. V and J are TRBV7-3 and TRBJ1-2; 9 nucleotides match TRBD1. CDR3 length: 17 amino acids. Trimming cost V 3 bases and J 4 bases; bases outside gene matches: 12. Germline loops: CDR1 SGHTA, CDR2 FQGTGA. The CDR3 DNA sequence: TGTGCCAGCAGCTTTTCCGGGACAGGGAACCGAGCCTATGGCTACACCTTC. It translates to CASSFSGTGNRAYGYTF.